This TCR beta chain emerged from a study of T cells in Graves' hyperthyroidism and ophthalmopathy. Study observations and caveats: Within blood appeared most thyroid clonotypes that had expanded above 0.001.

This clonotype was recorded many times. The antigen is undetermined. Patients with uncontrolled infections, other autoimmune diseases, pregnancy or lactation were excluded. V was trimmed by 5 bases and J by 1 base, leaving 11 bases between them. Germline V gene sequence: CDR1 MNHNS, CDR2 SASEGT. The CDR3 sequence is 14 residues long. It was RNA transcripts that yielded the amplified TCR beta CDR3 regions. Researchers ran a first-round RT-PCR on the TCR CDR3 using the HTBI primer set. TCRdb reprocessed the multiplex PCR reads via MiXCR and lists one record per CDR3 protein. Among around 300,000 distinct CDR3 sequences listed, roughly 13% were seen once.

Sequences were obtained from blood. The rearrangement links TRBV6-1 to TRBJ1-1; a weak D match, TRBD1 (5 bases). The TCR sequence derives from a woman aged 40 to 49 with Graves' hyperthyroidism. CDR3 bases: TGTGCCAGCAGTCACGTTGGGGGGAACACTGAAGCTTTCTTT. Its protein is CASSHVGGNTEAFF.